This T cell receptor (beta chain) was identified in a study of vaccination effects on CD4 cells after COVID-19. Across the whole study: Samples gathered post-vaccine arrived a median of 72 days past the second dose.

V lost 2 bases and J 6 bases, leaving 8 bases between the germline ends. The CDR3 covers 14 residues. The germline gives CDR1 SGHAT, CDR2 FQDESV (reference sequence). As for this clone: Antigen: not known.

The method was immunoSEQ multiplex PCR; TCRdb's version includes in-frame clones alone and lacks a portion of them. The data contain fewer than 25,000 clones, roughly 73% of them singletons. Antigen-specific CD4+ T cells expanded by the ViraFEST assay with viral peptide pools were then sequenced. Scientists isolated CD4+ T cells after an approximately 10-day culture period ended. Of the BNT162b2 and mRNA-1273 vaccines, participants received two doses of one or the other. In culture with roughly 10 IU/ml IL-2 and 9 to 10 ug/ml peptides, PBMC were grown at a few million per well. Source: CD4+ T cells from PBMCs cultured with HCoV-NL63 spike peptides, taken after COVID-19 vaccination. The clonotype was recovered from a human donor who received a COVID-19 vaccine. This sequence joins TRBV11-1 and TRBJ1-6; no firm D call. The CDR3 sequence: CASSLRAANSPLHF. The CDR3 nucleotides are TGTGCCAGCAGCTTAAGGGCAGCTAATTCACCCCTCCACTTT.